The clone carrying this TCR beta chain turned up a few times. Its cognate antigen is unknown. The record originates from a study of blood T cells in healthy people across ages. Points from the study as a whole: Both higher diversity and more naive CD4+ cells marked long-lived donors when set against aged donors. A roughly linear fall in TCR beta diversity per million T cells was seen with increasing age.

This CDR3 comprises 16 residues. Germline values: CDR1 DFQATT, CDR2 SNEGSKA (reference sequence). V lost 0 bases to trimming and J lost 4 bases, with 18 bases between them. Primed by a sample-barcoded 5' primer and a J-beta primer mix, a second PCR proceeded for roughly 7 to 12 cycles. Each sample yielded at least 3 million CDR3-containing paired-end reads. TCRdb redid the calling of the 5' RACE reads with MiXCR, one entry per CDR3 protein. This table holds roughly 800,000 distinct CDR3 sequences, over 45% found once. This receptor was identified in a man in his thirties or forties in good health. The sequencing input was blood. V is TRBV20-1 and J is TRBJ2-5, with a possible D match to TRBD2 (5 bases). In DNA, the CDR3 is TGCAGTGCTAGAGAAATAACGGCGGGCTACGTAGAGACCCAGTACTTC. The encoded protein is CSAREITAGYVETQYF.